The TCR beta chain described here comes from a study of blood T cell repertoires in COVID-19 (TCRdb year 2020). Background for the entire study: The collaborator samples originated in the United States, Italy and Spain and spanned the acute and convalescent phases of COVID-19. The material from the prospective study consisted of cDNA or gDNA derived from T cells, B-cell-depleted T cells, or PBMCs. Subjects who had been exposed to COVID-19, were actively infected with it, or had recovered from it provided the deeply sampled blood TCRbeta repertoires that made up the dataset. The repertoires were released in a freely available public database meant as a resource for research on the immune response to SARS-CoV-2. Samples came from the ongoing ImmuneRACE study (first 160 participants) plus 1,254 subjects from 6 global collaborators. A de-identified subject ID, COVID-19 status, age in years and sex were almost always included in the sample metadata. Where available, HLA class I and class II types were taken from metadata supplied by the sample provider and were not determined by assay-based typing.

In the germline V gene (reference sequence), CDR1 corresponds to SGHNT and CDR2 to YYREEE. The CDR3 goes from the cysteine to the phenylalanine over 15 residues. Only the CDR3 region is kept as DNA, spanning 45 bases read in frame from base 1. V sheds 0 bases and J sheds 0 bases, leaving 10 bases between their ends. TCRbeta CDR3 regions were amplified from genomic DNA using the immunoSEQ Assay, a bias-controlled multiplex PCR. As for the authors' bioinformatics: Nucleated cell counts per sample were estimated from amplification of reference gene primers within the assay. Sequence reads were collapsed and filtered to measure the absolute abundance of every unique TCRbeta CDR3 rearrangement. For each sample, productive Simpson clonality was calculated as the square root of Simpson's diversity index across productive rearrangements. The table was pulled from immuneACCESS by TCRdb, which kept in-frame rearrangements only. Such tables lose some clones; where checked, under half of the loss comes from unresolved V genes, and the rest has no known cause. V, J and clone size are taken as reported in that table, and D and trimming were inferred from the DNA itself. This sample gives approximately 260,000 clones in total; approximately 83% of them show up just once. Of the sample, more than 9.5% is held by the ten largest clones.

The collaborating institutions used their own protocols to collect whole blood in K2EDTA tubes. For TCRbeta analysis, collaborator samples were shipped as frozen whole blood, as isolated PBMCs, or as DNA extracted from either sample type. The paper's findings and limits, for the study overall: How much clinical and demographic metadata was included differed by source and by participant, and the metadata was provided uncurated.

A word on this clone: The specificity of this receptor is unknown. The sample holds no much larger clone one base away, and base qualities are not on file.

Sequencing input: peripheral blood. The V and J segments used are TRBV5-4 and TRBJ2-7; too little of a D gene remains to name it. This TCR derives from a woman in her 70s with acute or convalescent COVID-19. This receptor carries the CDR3 CASSLGAGGSYEQYF. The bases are TGTGCCAGCAGCTTGGGGGCAGGTGGCTCCTACGAGCAGTACTTC.